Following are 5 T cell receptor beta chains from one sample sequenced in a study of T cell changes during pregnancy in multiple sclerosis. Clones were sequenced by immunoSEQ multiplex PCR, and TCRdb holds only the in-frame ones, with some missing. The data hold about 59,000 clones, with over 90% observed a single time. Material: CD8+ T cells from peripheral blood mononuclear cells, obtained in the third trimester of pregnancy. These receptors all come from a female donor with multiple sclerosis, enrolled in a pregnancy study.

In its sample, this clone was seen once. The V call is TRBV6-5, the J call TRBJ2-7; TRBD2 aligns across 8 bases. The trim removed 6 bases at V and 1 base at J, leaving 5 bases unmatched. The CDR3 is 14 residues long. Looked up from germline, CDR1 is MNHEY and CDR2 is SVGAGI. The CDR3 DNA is TGTGCCAGCAGGAGCGGGAGCTGGTCCTACGAGCAGTACTTC. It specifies CASRSGSWSYEQYF.

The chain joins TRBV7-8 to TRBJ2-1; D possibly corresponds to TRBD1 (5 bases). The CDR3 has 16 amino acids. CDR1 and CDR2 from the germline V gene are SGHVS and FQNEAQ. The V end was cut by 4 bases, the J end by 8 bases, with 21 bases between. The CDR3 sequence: CASSSPWSGSSDEQFF. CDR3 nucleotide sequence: TGTGCCAGCAGCTCACCATGGTCAGGGTCCTCGGATGAGCAGTTCTTC.

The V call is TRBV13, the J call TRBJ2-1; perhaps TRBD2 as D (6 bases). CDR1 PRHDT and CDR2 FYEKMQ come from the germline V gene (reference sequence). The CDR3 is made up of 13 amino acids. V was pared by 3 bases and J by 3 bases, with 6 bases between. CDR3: CASSLGGYNEQFF. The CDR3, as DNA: TGTGCCAGCAGCTTGGGGGGCTACAATGAGCAGTTCTTC.

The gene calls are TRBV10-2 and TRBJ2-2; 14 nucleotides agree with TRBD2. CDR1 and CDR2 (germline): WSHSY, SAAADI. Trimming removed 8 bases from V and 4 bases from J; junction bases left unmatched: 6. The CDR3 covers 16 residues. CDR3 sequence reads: CASAGTSGSFTGELFF. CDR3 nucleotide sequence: TGCGCCAGCGCCGGGACTAGCGGGAGCTTCACCGGGGAGCTGTTTTTT.

CDR3 DNA: TGTGCCAGCAGTTTAAGGGTCGGGGGGTACACAGATACGCAGTATTTT. This encodes CASSLRVGGYTDTQYF. J is TRBJ2-3 and V is TRBV27, with 7 nucleotides matching TRBD2. From germline, CDR1 is MNHEY and CDR2 SMNVEV (reference sequence). With V trimmed by 2 bases and J by 2 bases, 7 bases remained unmatched. The CDR3 is 16 amino acids.